The rows below give T cell receptor beta chains drawn from one sample of a study of CD8 T cells in ankylosing spondylitis. TCRdb fed the 5' RACE reads into MiXCR, producing one record per CDR3 protein. Counted here are some 700,000 distinct CDR3 sequences, 15% to 20% occurring once; the ten biggest clones make up 19%. Sequencing was carried out using blood, either unsorted or a sorted T cell fraction (not recorded which). The receptor set was obtained from a male donor with ankylosing spondylitis. Each CDR3 is given with its conserved first and last residue. D genes are given only for firm matches. Some rows mark clone size as missing; the rest say once, few, many or name a class of expanded clone.

J: TRBJ2-3
V: TRBV27
D: NA
size: NA
DNA: TGTGCCAGCACCACTAGAGTGGGGGGCACTAATACGCAGTATTTT
CDR3: CASTTRVGGTNTQYF

J: TRBJ2-5
V: TRBV7-9
D: NA
size: NA
DNA: TGTGCCAGCAGCCGGGCCCCCCGGGAGACCCAGTACTTC
CDR3: CASSRAPRETQYF

J: TRBJ2-5
V: TRBV5-1
D: NA
size: many
DNA: TGCGCCAGCAGCTTGGCTTTGTTTGAGACCCAGTACTTC
CDR3: CASSLALFETQYF

J: TRBJ2-4
V: TRBV5-1
D: TRBD2
size: NA
DNA: TGCGCCAGCAGCTTGGTTTCTAGCGGGGGGGCTGGAAACATTCAGTACTTC
CDR3: CASSLVSSGGAGNIQYF

J: TRBJ2-7
V: TRBV20-1
D: NA
size: NA
DNA: TGCAGTGTTGGTTTGGACCACTCCTACGAGCAGTACTTC
CDR3: CSVGLDHSYEQYF

J: TRBJ1-1
V: TRBV6-2/TRBV6-3
D: NA
size: NA
DNA: TGTGCCAGCACCCTACATCGCCTGAACACTGAAGCTTTCTTT
CDR3: CASTLHRLNTEAFF

J: TRBJ2-3
V: TRBV12-3/TRBV12-4
D: NA
size: few
DNA: TGTGCCAGCAGTTTTCCCTGGGGAGAGGGCACAGATACGCAGTATTTT
CDR3: CASSFPWGEGTDTQYF

J: TRBJ2-7
V: TRBV20-1
D: TRBD1
size: NA
DNA: TGCAGTGCTAGCCCCGGACAGGGCTTGTACGAGCAGTACTTC
CDR3: CSASPGQGLYEQYF

J: TRBJ2-7
V: TRBV11-2
D: NA
size: NA
DNA: TGTGCCAGCAGCTTAGCCTACGGCTCCGCGCAGTACTTC
CDR3: CASSLAYGSAQYF

J: TRBJ2-1
V: TRBV12-3/TRBV12-4
D: TRBD2
size: NA
DNA: TGTGCCAGCAGTACTAGCGGGAGCTGGAATGAGCAGTTCTTC
CDR3: CASSTSGSWNEQFF

J: TRBJ2-2
V: TRBV12-3/TRBV12-4
D: NA
size: few
DNA: TGTGCCAGCAGTTTAGCGCGGCAACCGGGTGACGGGGAGCTGTTTTTT
CDR3: CASSLARQPGDGELFF

J: TRBJ2-2
V: TRBV12-3/TRBV12-4
D: NA
size: few
DNA: TGTGCCAGCATTACGGGACTTTTAACCGGGGAGCTGTTTTTT
CDR3: CASITGLLTGELFF

J: TRBJ2-7
V: TRBV20-1
D: NA
size: many
DNA: TGCAGTGCTAGTACGAGGAGCGGAGGATCCTACGAGCAGTACTTC
CDR3: CSASTRSGGSYEQYF

J: TRBJ1-2
V: TRBV4-1
D: NA
size: few
DNA: TGCGCCAGCAGCCAAGAATTTTTGACGACAGGCCCCAAGTACACCTTC
CDR3: CASSQEFLTTGPKYTF

J: TRBJ2-5
V: TRBV12-3/TRBV12-4
D: TRBD2
size: NA
DNA: TGTGCCAGCAGTTTGGCGGGCCTAGCGGGGGTAGAGACCCAGTACTTC
CDR3: CASSLAGLAGVETQYF

J: TRBJ2-2
V: TRBV7-9
D: NA
size: NA
DNA: TGTGCCAGCAGCAAAATGGGAACCGGGGAGCTGTTTTTT
CDR3: CASSKMGTGELFF

J: TRBJ1-4
V: TRBV12-3/TRBV12-4
D: NA
size: many
DNA: TGTGCCAGCAGCCCAATCGGAACCCATGGGATGTTTTTT
CDR3: CASSPIGTHGMFF

J: TRBJ1-5
V: TRBV3-1
D: NA
size: NA
DNA: TGTGCCAGCAGCCAAGGAGGGCCCTATAGCAATCAGCCCCAGCATTTT
CDR3: CASSQGGPYSNQPQHF

J: TRBJ2-1
V: TRBV28
D: NA
size: NA
DNA: TGTGCCAGCAGTGTCACCTCTACCTCCTACAATGAGCAGTTCTTC
CDR3: CASSVTSTSYNEQFF

J: TRBJ2-1
V: TRBV30
D: NA
size: NA
DNA: TGTGCCTGGAAGTACGGGACCTACAATGAGCAGTTCTTC
CDR3: CAWKYGTYNEQFF

J: TRBJ2-3
V: TRBV20-1
D: NA
size: NA
DNA: TGCAGTGCACACCCGTATGGGGGGCAGTACACAGATACGCAGTATTTT
CDR3: CSAHPYGGQYTDTQYF

J: TRBJ2-1
V: TRBV29-1
D: TRBD2
size: few
DNA: TGCAGCGCCCTAGCGGGATCCGGGCACACTGAGCAGTTCTTC
CDR3: CSALAGSGHTEQFF

J: TRBJ2-1
V: TRBV6-5
D: TRBD2
size: NA
DNA: TGTGCCAGCAGTTGGGGACTAGCGGGAGTGAGTGTTGAGCAGTTCTTC
CDR3: CASSWGLAGVSVEQFF

J: TRBJ1-1
V: TRBV12-3/TRBV12-4
D: NA
size: few
DNA: TGTGCCAGCAGATCCAGACAGCCTGAAGCTTTCTTT
CDR3: CASRSRQPEAFF

J: TRBJ2-5
V: TRBV20-1
D: NA
size: few
DNA: TGCAGTGCTAATGACCTGGGGACCCAGTACTTC
CDR3: CSANDLGTQYF

J: TRBJ2-7
V: TRBV7-9
D: TRBD2
size: NA
DNA: TGTGCCAGCAGGGGATCCGGGGGGTGGTCCTACGAGCAGTACTTC
CDR3: CASRGSGGWSYEQYF

J: TRBJ1-1
V: TRBV11-3
D: TRBD1
size: few
DNA: TGTGCCAGCAGCTCGCGGGACAGTGAAGCTTTCTTT
CDR3: CASSSRDSEAFF

J: TRBJ2-7
V: TRBV27
D: TRBD1
size: NA
DNA: TGTGCCAGCAGTTTATCCCGGACAGGGGTTGACGAGCAGTACTTC
CDR3: CASSLSRTGVDEQYF

J: TRBJ2-7
V: TRBV6-1
D: TRBD2
size: NA
DNA: TGTGCCAGCAGACGACTAGCGGGAGGGATGGAGCAGTACTTC
CDR3: CASRRLAGGMEQYF

J: TRBJ2-2
V: TRBV27
D: TRBD2
size: few
DNA: TGTGCCAGCAGTTTGATAGCGGGCCTCACCGGGGAGCTGTTTTTT
CDR3: CASSLIAGLTGELFF

J: TRBJ1-3
V: TRBV18
D: NA
size: few
DNA: TGTGCCAGCTCATCCCGGGCCTCCCTTGGCTACTCTGGAAACACCATATATTTT
CDR3: CASSSRASLGYSGNTIYF

J: TRBJ2-1
V: TRBV7-9
D: TRBD2
size: NA
DNA: TGTGCCAGCAGCCTTCTAGCGGGAGCGGTCGATGAGCAGTTCTTC
CDR3: CASSLLAGAVDEQFF